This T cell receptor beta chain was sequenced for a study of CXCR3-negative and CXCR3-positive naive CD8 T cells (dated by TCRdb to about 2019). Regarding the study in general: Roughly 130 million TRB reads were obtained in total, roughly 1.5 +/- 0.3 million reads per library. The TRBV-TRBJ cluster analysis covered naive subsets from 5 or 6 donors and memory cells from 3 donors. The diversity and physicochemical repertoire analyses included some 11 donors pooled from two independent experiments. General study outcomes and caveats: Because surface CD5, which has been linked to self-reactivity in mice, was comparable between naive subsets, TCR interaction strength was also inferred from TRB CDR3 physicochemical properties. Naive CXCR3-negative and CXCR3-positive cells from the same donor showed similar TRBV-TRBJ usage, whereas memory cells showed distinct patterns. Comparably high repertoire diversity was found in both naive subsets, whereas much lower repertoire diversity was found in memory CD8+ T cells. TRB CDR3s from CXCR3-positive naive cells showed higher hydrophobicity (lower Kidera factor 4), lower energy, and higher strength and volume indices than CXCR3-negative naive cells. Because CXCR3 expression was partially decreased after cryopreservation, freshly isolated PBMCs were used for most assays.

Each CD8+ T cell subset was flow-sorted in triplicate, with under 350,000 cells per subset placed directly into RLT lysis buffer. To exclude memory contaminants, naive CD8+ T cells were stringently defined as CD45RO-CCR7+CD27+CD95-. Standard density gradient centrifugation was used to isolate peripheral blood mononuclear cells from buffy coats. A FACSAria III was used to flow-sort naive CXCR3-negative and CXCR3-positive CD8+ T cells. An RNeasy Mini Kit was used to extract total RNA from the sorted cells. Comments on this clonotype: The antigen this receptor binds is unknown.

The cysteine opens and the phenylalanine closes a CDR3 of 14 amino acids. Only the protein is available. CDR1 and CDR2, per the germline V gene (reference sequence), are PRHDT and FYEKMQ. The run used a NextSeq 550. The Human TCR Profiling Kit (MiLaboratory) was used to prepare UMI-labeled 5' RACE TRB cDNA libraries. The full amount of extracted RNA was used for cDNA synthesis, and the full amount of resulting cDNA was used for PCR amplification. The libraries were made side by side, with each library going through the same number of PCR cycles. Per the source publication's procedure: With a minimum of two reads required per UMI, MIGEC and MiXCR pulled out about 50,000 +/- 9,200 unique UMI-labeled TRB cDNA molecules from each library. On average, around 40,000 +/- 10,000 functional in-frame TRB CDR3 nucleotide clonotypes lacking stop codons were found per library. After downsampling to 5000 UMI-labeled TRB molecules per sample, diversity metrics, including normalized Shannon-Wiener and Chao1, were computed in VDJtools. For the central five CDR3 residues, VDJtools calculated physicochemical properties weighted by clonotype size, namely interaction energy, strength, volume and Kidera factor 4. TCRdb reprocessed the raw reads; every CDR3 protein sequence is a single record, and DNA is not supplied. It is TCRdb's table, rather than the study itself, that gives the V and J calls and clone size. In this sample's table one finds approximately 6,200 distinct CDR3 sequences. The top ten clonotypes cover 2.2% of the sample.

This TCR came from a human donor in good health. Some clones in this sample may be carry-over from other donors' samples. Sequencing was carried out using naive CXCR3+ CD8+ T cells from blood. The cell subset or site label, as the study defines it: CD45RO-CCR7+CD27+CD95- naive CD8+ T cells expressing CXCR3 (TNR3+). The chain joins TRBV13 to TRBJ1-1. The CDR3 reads CASSHGTGPQGAFF.